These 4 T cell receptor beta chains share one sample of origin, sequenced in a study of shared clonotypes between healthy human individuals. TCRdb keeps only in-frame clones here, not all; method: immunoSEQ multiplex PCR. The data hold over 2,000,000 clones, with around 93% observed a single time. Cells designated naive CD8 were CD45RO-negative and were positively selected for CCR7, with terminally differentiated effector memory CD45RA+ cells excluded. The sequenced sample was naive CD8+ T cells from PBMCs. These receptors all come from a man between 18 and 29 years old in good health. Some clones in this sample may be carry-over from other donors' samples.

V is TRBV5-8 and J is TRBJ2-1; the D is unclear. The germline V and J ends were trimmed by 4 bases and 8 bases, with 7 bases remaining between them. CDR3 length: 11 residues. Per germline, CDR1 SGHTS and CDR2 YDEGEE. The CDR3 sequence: CASSLSDEQFF. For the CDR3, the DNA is TGTGCCAGCAGCCTGAGTGATGAGCAGTTCTTC.

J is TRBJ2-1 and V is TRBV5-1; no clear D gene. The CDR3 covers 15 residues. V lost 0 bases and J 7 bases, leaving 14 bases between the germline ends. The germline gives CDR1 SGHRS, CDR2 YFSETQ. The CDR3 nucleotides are TGCGCCAGCAGCTTGGCTCAACTCGGTGGTAATGAGCAGTTCTTC. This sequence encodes CASSLAQLGGNEQFF.

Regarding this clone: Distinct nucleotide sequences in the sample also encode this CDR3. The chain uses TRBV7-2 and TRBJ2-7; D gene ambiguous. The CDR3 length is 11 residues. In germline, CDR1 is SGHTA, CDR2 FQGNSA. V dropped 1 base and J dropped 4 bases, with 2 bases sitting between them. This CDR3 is CASSLVYEQYF. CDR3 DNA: TGTGCCAGCAGCTTAGTTTACGAGCAGTACTTC.

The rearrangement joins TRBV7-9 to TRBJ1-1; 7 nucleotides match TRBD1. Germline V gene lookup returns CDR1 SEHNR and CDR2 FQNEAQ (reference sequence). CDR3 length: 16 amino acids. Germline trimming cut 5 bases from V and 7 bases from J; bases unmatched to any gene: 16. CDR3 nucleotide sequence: TGTGCCAGCAGCGCCCCGACAGGGACGAAAACCATTGAAGCTTTCTTT. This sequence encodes CASSAPTGTKTIEAFF.